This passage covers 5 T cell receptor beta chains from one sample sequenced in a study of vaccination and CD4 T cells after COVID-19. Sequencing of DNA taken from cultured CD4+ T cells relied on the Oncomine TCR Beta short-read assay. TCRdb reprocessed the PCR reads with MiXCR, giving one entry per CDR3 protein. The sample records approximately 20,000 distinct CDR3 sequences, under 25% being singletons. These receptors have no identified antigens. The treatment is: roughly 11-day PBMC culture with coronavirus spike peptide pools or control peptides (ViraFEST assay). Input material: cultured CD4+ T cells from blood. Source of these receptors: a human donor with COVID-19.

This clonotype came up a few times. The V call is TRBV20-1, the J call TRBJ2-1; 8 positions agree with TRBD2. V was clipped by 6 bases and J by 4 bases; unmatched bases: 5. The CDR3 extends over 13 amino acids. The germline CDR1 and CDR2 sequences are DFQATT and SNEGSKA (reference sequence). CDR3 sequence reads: CSAWSGGYNEQFF. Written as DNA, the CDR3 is TGCAGTGCGTGGAGCGGGGGATACAATGAGCAGTTCTTC.

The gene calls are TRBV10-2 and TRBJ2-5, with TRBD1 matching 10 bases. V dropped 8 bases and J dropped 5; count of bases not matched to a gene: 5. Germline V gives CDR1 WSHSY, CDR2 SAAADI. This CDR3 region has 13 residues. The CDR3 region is CASPGQGWETQYF. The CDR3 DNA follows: TGCGCCAGCCCGGGACAGGGGTGGGAGACCCAGTACTTC.

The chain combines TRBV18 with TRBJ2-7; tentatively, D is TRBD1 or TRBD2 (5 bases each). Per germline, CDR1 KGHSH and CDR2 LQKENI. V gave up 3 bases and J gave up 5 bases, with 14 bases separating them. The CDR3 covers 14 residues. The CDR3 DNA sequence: TGTGCCAGCTCACCGGGACCCCCTTACCACGAGCAGTACTTC. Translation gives CASSPGPPYHEQYF.

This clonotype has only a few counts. CDR3 amino acids: CASSFMRGGRETQYF. CDR3 nucleotides: TGTGCCAGCAGTTTTATGCGGGGGGGCAGGGAGACCCAGTACTTC. The chain combines TRBV28 with TRBJ2-5, with TRBD2 matching 9 bases. Germline V CDR1 and CDR2: MDHEN, SYDVKM. The length of the CDR3 is 15 residues. V trimming: 3 bases; J trimming: 5 bases; junction bases outside the gene matches: 7.

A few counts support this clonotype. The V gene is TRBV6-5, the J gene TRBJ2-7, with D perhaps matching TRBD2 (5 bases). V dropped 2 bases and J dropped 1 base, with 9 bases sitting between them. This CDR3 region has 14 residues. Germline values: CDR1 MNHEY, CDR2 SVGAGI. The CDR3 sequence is CASSYTGVSYEQYF. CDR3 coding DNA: TGTGCCAGCAGTTACACCGGGGTTTCCTACGAGCAGTACTTC.